Listed below are T cell receptor beta chains from one sample, sequenced in a study of early stage breast cancer tumors. Data came from immunoSEQ multiplex PCR; TCRdb stores just in-frame clones and leaves some out. The profile shows roughly 13,000 clones, 79% of them singletons. The material sequenced was normal breast tissue next to the tumor. These receptor sequences come from a person aged 45-60 years with breast cancer. Each CDR3 is given with its conserved first and last residue. D genes are given only for firm matches. The size of a clone is reported for some rows only, either as once, few or many, or as a class for expanded clones.

cdr3_aa	cdr3_nt	v_call	j_call	clone_size	d_call
CASISAGGPVDTQYF	TGTGCCAGCATTTCAGCGGGGGGGCCTGTCGATACGCAGTATTTT	TRBV2	TRBJ2-3	-	TRBD2
CASRQGSGTEAFF	TGTGCCAGCAGACAGGGTTCGGGCACTGAAGCTTTCTTT	TRBV7-9	TRBJ1-1	-	-
CASSPDDASATQYF	TGTGCCAGCTCACCCGACGACGCTAGCGCTACGCAGTATTTT	TRBV18	TRBJ2-3	-	-
CASSSLLTSGNYEQYF	TGTGCCAGCAGCTCCCTCCTGACTAGCGGGAATTACGAGCAGTACTTC	TRBV7-2	TRBJ2-7	-	TRBD2
CASSVGTANTGELFF	TGTGCCAGCAGCGTCGGGACAGCAAACACCGGGGAGCTGTTTTTT	TRBV9	TRBJ2-2	-	TRBD1
CTSSQDSGQGTSRFTEAFF	TGCACCAGCAGCCAAGATTCCGGACAGGGGACTTCAAGGTTCACTGAAGCTTTCTTT	TRBV1	TRBJ1-1	-	-
CASTLNGGYEQYF	TGTGCCAGCACCCTCAATGGGGGGTACGAGCAGTACTTC	TRBV2	TRBJ2-7	-	-
CAIFLTGQGNGNTIYF	TGCGCCATATTTCTAACGGGACAGGGGAACGGAAACACCATATATTTT	TRBV10-1	TRBJ1-3	few	TRBD1
CASSYGTNSQQFF	TGTGCCAGCAGTTACGGGACTAACTCTCAGCAGTTCTTC	TRBV27	TRBJ2-1	few	TRBD2
CAISPGTGEANVYGYTF	TGTGCCATCAGTCCAGGGACAGGGGAAGCAAATGTCTATGGCTACACCTTC	TRBV10-3	TRBJ1-2	once	TRBD1